Listed here are 18 T cell receptor beta chains from one sample, sequenced in a study. MiXCR, run by TCRdb on the RT-PCR reads, gives a single entry per CDR3 protein. The sample has about 700,000 distinct CDR3 sequences; over 12% are singletons. Sequenced input: memory CD4+ T cells from blood. These receptors all stem from a female donor in good health, serving as a healthy control.

This clonotype was counted many times. The V gene is TRBV7-2, the J gene TRBJ2-7; D not resolved. Trimming stripped 5 bases from V and 3 bases from J, with 14 bases between. Germline assignment: CDR1 SGHTA and CDR2 FQGNSA. CDR3 length: 14 residues. CDR3 sequence: CASSIGPENYEQYF. CDR3 nucleotides: TGTGCCAGCAGCATCGGGCCTGAAAACTACGAGCAGTACTTC.

This clonotype has just a few counts. V gene TRBV20-1 combines with J gene TRBJ1-5; 10 nucleotides align to TRBD1. Germline assignment: CDR1 DFQATT and CDR2 SNEGSKA (reference sequence). The CDR3 sequence is 14 residues long. With V trimmed by 5 bases and J by 5 bases, 6 bases remained unmatched. The DNA for the CDR3 is TGCAGTGCTTCCCGTGGACAGGGGGATCAGCCCCAGCATTTT. Protein product: CSASRGQGDQPQHF.

This clonotype was counted between two and nine times. This chain joins TRBV20-1 and TRBJ1-3; TRBD1 might be the D (6 bases). The CDR3 covers 15 residues. Germline CDR1 is DFQATT and CDR2 is SNEGSKA (reference sequence). V lost 4 bases and J 0 bases, leaving 13 bases between the germline ends. The CDR3 nucleotides read TGCAGTGCTAACTCCGGGACAACCTCTGGAAACACCATATATTTT. The encoded protein is CSANSGTTSGNTIYF.

The chain couples TRBV28 to TRBJ2-1; 7 bases line up with TRBD2. Germline loops: CDR1 MDHEN, CDR2 SYDVKM. The CDR3 extends over 14 amino acids. V was clipped by 8 bases and J by 2 bases; unmatched bases: 6. The CDR3 nucleotides are TGTGCCAGCTATGGGGGGGTCACCTACAATGAGCAGTTCTTC. Translation gives CASYGGVTYNEQFF.

This clonotype was found a few times. V is TRBV7-9 and J is TRBJ2-7; 12 positions agree with TRBD2. The V segment lost 5 bases and the J segment 7 bases; nucleotides outside the gene matches: 9. Germline CDR1 and CDR2: SEHNR and FQNEAQ (reference sequence). This CDR3 comprises 15 residues. In nucleotides, the CDR3 is TGTGCCAGCAGCCTCGGACTAGCGGGACGAGGAGAGCAGTACTTC. Amino acids: CASSLGLAGRGEQYF.

This clonotype was seen a handful of times. The chain is built from TRBV6-5 and TRBJ1-6, with 9 positions matching TRBD1. Germline V gene sequence: CDR1 MNHEY, CDR2 SVGAGI. V lost 4 bases to trimming and J lost 10 bases; unmatched junction nucleotides: 2. The CDR3 consists of 13 residues. DNA of the CDR3: TGTGCCAGCAGTTGGGACAGGGACTCACCCCTCCACTTT. Residues: CASSWDRDSPLHF.

This clonotype occurred many times. This chain joins TRBV7-3 and TRBJ2-2, with 10 bases lining up with TRBD2. The CDR3 consists of 16 residues. CDR1 and CDR2 (germline): SGHTA, FQGTGA. V shed 1 base and J 6 bases; nucleotides not matched to a gene: 5. The CDR3 loop reads CASSLMSGRASGELFF. As DNA, the CDR3 is TGTGCCAGCAGCTTAATGAGCGGGAGGGCCTCCGGGGAGCTGTTTTTT. Full variable domain (remainder filled in from reference TRBV7-3 and TRBJ2-2): GAGVSQTPSNKVTEKGKYVELRCDPISGHTALYWYRQSLGQGPEFLIYFQGTGAADDSGLPNDRFFAVRPEGSVSTLKIQRTERGDSAVYLCASSLMSGRASGELFFGEGSRLTVL.

This chain connects TRBV20-1 to TRBJ2-1, with TRBD2 matching over 8 bases. CDR1 is DFQATT and CDR2 is SNEGSKA in the germline V gene (reference sequence). The junction had 7 bases not matched to a gene; V was cut back by 0 bases and J by 0 bases. This CDR3 region has 17 residues. The CDR3 region has the DNA TGCAGTGCTAGAGAGGGCGTAGCGGGAAGCTCCTACAATGAGCAGTTCTTC. Its translation is CSAREGVAGSSYNEQFF.

The J gene is TRBJ1-5, the V gene TRBV3-1, with D unclear. Trimming cost V 3 bases and J 0 bases, with 6 bases left between them. CDR1 and CDR2 (germline): LGHDT, YNNKEL (reference sequence). This CDR3 is 14 amino acids long. The CDR3 loop is CASSQRYSNQPQHF. The CDR3 DNA is TGTGCCAGCAGCCAGCGTTATAGCAATCAGCCCCAGCATTTT.

This clonotype was seen at least ten times. The rearrangement links TRBV29-1 to TRBJ1-1, with a weak D call TRBD1 (6 bases). Trimming stripped 5 bases from V and 2 bases from J, with 15 bases between. Germline CDR1 and CDR2: SQVTM and ANQGSEA. The CDR3 length is 14 residues. CDR3 in DNA: TGCAGCGTTCACAGTAAGGGGGGCAACACTGAAGCTTTCTTT. Translation gives CSVHSKGGNTEAFF.

There are many counts of this clonotype. The J gene is TRBJ2-1, the V gene TRBV7-2; D is perhaps TRBD2 (5 bases). The CDR3 sequence is 17 residues long. From germline, CDR1 is SGHTA and CDR2 FQGNSA. The V end lost 3 bases, the J end lost 5 bases, and 20 bases lay between the germline ends. In DNA, the CDR3 is TGTGCCAGCAGCTTCTCGTGGATCGGGAAGACGAACAATGAGCAGTTCTTC. Amino acids: CASSFSWIGKTNNEQFF.

In its sample, this clonotype was seen a few times. The chain carries TRBV6-2 or TRBV6-3 and TRBJ2-7, with 9 bases that match TRBD2. Germline CDR1 is MNHEY and CDR2 is SVGEGT. The junction had 9 bases not matched to a gene; V was cut back by 6 bases and J by 3 bases. The CDR3 is 15 amino acids. CDR3 coding DNA: TGTGCCAGCAGCCTGGCCCTAGCGGGATACTACGAGCAGTACTTC. It specifies CASSLALAGYYEQYF.

This clonotype was observed a handful of times. Given a much more abundant clone one base away, this may be a read error. This chain joins TRBV6-1 and TRBJ2-1, with a possible D match to TRBD1 (6 bases). V was cut by 4 bases and J by 1 base, with 8 bases left in between. The CDR3 has 14 residues. The V gene's germline CDR1 is MNHNS and CDR2 SASEGT. DNA for the CDR3: TGTGCCAGCAGTGGACAGGAGTCCTACAATGAGCAGTTCTTC. Translated, it gives CASSGQESYNEQFF.

The chain joins TRBV18 to TRBJ2-1; 11 nucleotides align to TRBD1. The CDR3 length is 16 residues. V shed 0 bases and J 6 bases; nucleotides not matched to a gene: 4. In germline, CDR1 is KGHSH, CDR2 LQKENI. The CDR3 spells CASSPPNGQGANEQFF. The CDR3, as DNA: TGTGCCAGCTCACCACCAAACGGACAGGGGGCCAATGAGCAGTTCTTC.

This chain links TRBV7-7 with TRBJ2-3; the D gene is possibly TRBD1 (6 bases). The germline V gene has CDR1 SSHAT and CDR2 FNYEAQ (reference sequence). This CDR3 comprises 15 residues. Trimming cost V 5 bases and J 4 bases, with 16 bases left between them. The CDR3 DNA is TGTGCCAGCAGCCCCCAGGGGCCGGGGTCAGATACGCAGTATTTT. Its translation is CASSPQGPGSDTQYF. The variable domain in full, with the rest retrieved from reference TRBV7-7 and TRBJ2-3, is GAGVSQSPRYKVTKRGQDVTLRCDPISSHATLYWYQQALGQGPEFLTYFNYEAQPDKSGLPSDRFSAERPEGSISTLTIQRTEQRDSAMYRCASSPQGPGSDTQYFGPGTRLTVL.

This clonotype was counted only a few times. The rearrangement uses TRBV5-5 and TRBJ2-7; 11 positions agree with TRBD2. Trimming removed 1 base from V and 6 bases from J; junction bases left unmatched: 9. This CDR3 comprises 16 residues. Germline assignment: CDR1 SGHKS and CDR2 YYEKEE (reference sequence). CDR3 bases: TGTGCCAGCAGCTTGACTAGCGGGAGAACCCTCTCCGAGCAGTACTTC. Protein sequence: CASSLTSGRTLSEQYF.

There are a few counts of this clonotype. J is TRBJ1-5 and V is TRBV15; possible D gene TRBD1, 5 bases. The germline CDR1 and CDR2 sequences are LNHNV and YYDKDF (reference sequence). The CDR3 covers 14 residues. V was pared by 6 bases and J by 5 bases, with 14 bases between. The CDR3 loop reads CATRSGRVDQPQHF. The CDR3 region has the DNA TGTGCCACCAGGTCGGGGCGAGTAGATCAGCCCCAGCATTTT. The full variable domain, its missing parts supplied by reference TRBV15 and TRBJ1-5, is DAMVIQNPRYQVTQFGKPVTLSCSQTLNHNVMYWYQQKSSQAPKLLFHYYDKDFNNEADTPDNFQSRRPNTSFCFLDIRSPGLGDTAMYLCATRSGRVDQPQHFGDGTRLSIL.

This clonotype was observed a single time. V and J are TRBV11-3 and TRBJ2-1; 14 positions match TRBD2. The CDR3 extends over 16 amino acids. Germline lookup yields CDR1 SGHNT and CDR2 YENEEA. After removal of 4 bases from V and 8 bases from J, the junction contained 7 bases not matched to a gene. CDR3 sequence: CASSSTTSGRVHEQFF. The CDR3 region has the DNA TGTGCCAGCAGCTCCACGACTAGCGGGAGGGTTCATGAGCAGTTCTTC. Based on the CDR3 plus reference TRBV11-3 and TRBJ2-1, the full variable domain is EAGVVQSPRYKIIEKKQPVAFWCNPISGHNTLYWYLQNLGQGPELLIRYENEEAVDDSQLPKDRFSAERLKGVDSTLKIQPAELGDSAVYLCASSSTTSGRVHEQFFGPGTRLTVL.